Shown below are 30 T cell receptor beta chains from a single sample sequenced in a study of a mutant IDH1 vaccine in newly diagnosed glioma (TCRdb year 2021). The method was the immunoSEQ multiplex PCR assay. The table was pulled from immuneACCESS by TCRdb, which kept in-frame rearrangements only. Such tables lose some clones; where checked, under half of the loss comes from unresolved V genes, and the rest has no known cause. In all, the sample holds 35,000 to 40,000 clones, and roughly 80% of those were seen once. Of the sample, 5% to 5.5% falls within the top ten clones. This sample's time point label indicates: week 23, last vaccination. Each vaccine dose was 300 ug of a 20-mer mutant IDH1 peptide in Montanide, given subcutaneously with topical imiquimod. The antigens of these receptors remain unknown. The material sequenced was PBMCs, taken from a glioma patient whose treatment included an IDH1 peptide vaccine. These receptors all come from a man in his forties with glioma.

This rearrangement joins TRBV5-1 to TRBJ1-4, with 11 positions matching TRBD1. Per germline, CDR1 SGHRS and CDR2 YFSETQ. There are 18 residues in the CDR3. The J segment lost 2 bases and the V segment lost 4 bases, leaving 10 bases of the junction unmatched. CDR3 sequence reads: CASSIAPGQGVTNEKLFF. The DNA for the CDR3 is TGCGCCAGCAGCATAGCGCCGGGACAGGGGGTCACTAATGAAAAACTGTTTTTT.

This clone occurred once. CDR3 residues: CASSLGTVNYGYTF. The CDR3 DNA reads as TGTGCCAGCAGTTTAGGGACAGTTAACTATGGCTACACCTTC. The chain couples TRBV28 to TRBJ1-2; 7 bases line up with TRBD1. The V segment lost 2 bases and the J segment 1 base; nucleotides outside the gene matches: 1. Germline V gene sequence: CDR1 MDHEN, CDR2 SYDVKM. The CDR3 spans 14 residues.

The CDR3 DNA reads as TGTGCCAGCAGTGACCCCGTGAGGCTTAACTATGGCTACACCTTC. Protein product: CASSDPVRLNYGYTF. The chain uses TRBV6-1 and TRBJ1-2, with D hard to call. The germline V and J ends were trimmed by 3 bases and 1 base, with 12 bases remaining between them. CDR1 is MNHNS and CDR2 is SASEGT in the germline V gene. CDR3 size: 15 residues.

The chain is built from TRBV28 and TRBJ2-3, with unresolved D. Trimming stripped 2 bases from V and 0 bases from J, with 12 bases between. Germline V gene sequence: CDR1 MDHEN, CDR2 SYDVKM. This CDR3 contains 16 residues. The CDR3, as DNA: TGTGCCAGCAGTTTAGAAGGGCCGACTAGCACAGATACGCAGTATTTT. Amino acids: CASSLEGPTSTDTQYF.

This sequence joins TRBV2 and TRBJ1-2, with D possibly being TRBD1 (6 bases). From germline, CDR1 is SNHLY and CDR2 FYNNEI. The CDR3 has 12 amino acids. Trimming took off 10 bases at V and 3 bases at J, with 12 bases between the two ends. The DNA of the CDR3 is TGTGCCACTACAGGGTGGGACTATGGCTACACCTTC. Translation: CATTGWDYGYTF.

The chain joins TRBV28 to TRBJ1-1; TRBD1 might be the D (5 bases). The V end was cut by 3 bases, the J end by 12 bases, with 17 bases between. The CDR3 runs 13 residues. Germline V CDR1 and CDR2: MDHEN, SYDVKM. The CDR3 protein is CASSFGALPRTFF. The CDR3 DNA is TGTGCCAGCAGTTTTGGGGCCCTCCCAAGGACTTTCTTT.

V gene TRBV7-2 combines with J gene TRBJ2-7, with 7 bases matching TRBD2. Germline V gives CDR1 SGHTA, CDR2 FQGNSA. The CDR3 sequence is 13 residues long. With V trimmed by 5 bases and J by 6 bases, 7 bases remained unmatched. In DNA, the CDR3 is TGTGCCAGCAGCCCCCTGGGGGGGGGCGAGCAGTACTTC. Residues: CASSPLGGGEQYF.

This clone was detected once. The chain has TRBV2 and TRBJ2-5; TRBD1 matches 9 bases. The DNA end is more similar to TRBJ2-7, so the J call may be wrong. CDR1 and CDR2 (germline): SNHLY, FYNNEI. This CDR3 has 13 residues. The CDR3 nucleotides are TGTGCCAGCAGGAGGACAGGGGATTACGAGCAGTACTTC. Amino acid sequence: CASRRTGDYEQYF.

The chain is built from TRBV4-2 and TRBJ2-1; the D call may be TRBD1 or TRBD2 (5 bases each). Germline V gives CDR1 LGHNA, CDR2 YNFKEQ. The V end lost 4 bases, the J end lost 0 bases, and 16 bases lay between the germline ends. The CDR3 length is 17 residues. CDR3 loop: CASSPKVGTSSYNEQFF. CDR3 bases: TGTGCCAGCAGCCCCAAAGTGGGGACCAGCTCCTACAATGAGCAGTTCTTC.

By share, this clone counts as medium-sized. This chain links TRBV11-3 with TRBJ2-2; D remains unclear. V gave up 0 bases and J gave up 4 bases, with 6 bases separating them. This CDR3 spans 14 amino acids. Germline V gives CDR1 SGHNT, CDR2 YENEEA. The CDR3 sequence: CASSLDGGTGELFF. CDR3 bases: TGTGCCAGCAGCTTAGATGGTGGCACCGGGGAGCTGTTTTTT.

The chain carries TRBV5-6 and TRBJ2-1; the match to TRBD2 covers 9 bases. The CDR3 runs to 16 residues. V was pared by 2 bases and J by 8 bases, with 11 bases of the junction left unmatched. Germline values: CDR1 SGHDT, CDR2 YYEEEE. The CDR3 reads CASSLIASGRYYEQFF. The CDR3 nucleotides are TGTGCCAGCAGCTTAATCGCGAGCGGGAGGTATTATGAGCAGTTCTTC.

This clone showed up just once. This sequence joins TRBV5-1 and TRBJ1-3, with D possibly matching TRBD1 (6 bases). Germline lookup yields CDR1 SGHRS and CDR2 YFSETQ. The germline V and J ends were trimmed by 0 bases and 3 bases, with 10 bases remaining between them. This CDR3 comprises 15 residues. The DNA for the CDR3 is TGCGCCAGCAGCTTGGATAGGGGGAGTGGAAACACCATATATTTT. Its translation is CASSLDRGSGNTIYF.

This clone was picked up a small number of times. The chain carries TRBV16 and TRBJ1-5; TRBD1 might be the D (5 bases). From germline, CDR1 is KGHSY and CDR2 FQNENV. The V gene lost 1 base and the J gene lost 4 bases, with 11 bases spanning the gap. CDR3 length: 15 residues. The CDR3 loop is CASSQFRGPNQPQHF. The DNA of the CDR3 is TGTGCCAGCAGCCAATTTAGGGGACCGAATCAGCCCCAGCATTTT.

V is TRBV4-2 and J is TRBJ2-5; 9 bases agree with TRBD1. The junction had 3 bases not matched to a gene; V was cut back by 1 base and J by 6 bases. The CDR3 loop spans 14 amino acids. Germline CDR1 and CDR2: LGHNA and YNFKEQ. DNA for the CDR3: TGTGCCAGCAGCCAAGGGGACAGGGAAAAGACCCAGTACTTC. Protein sequence: CASSQGDREKTQYF.

V and J are TRBV6-1 and TRBJ2-7; 10 nucleotides agree with TRBD1. Germline loops: CDR1 MNHNS, CDR2 SASEGT. The V segment lost 4 bases and the J segment 6 bases; nucleotides outside the gene matches: 6. The CDR3 covers 14 residues. The CDR3 protein is CASSGTGGLSEQYF. In DNA, the CDR3 is TGTGCCAGCAGTGGGACAGGGGGTCTGAGCGAGCAGTACTTC.

V gene TRBV28 combines with J gene TRBJ2-7; 8 positions agree with TRBD1. The CDR3 length is 16 residues. The V and J ends lost 5 bases and 1 base, in that order; junction bases with no gene match: 10. CDR1 MDHEN and CDR2 SYDVKM come from the germline V gene. CDR3 amino acids: CASSPTDRDWSYEQYF. DNA for the CDR3: TGTGCCAGCAGTCCAACGGACAGGGACTGGTCCTACGAGCAGTACTTC.

The chain recombines TRBV7-2 with TRBJ2-3, with TRBD1 matching over 8 bases. The CDR3 loop spans 17 amino acids. Germline trimming cut 3 bases from V and 2 bases from J; bases unmatched to any gene: 10. Germline V gives CDR1 SGHTA, CDR2 FQGNSA. The CDR3 region is CASSFEATGGFTDTQYF. CDR3 DNA: TGTGCCAGCAGCTTCGAGGCCACAGGGGGTTTCACAGATACGCAGTATTTT. The full variable domain, in which reference TRBV7-2 and TRBJ2-3 provide the parts outside the CDR3, is GAGVSQSPSNKVTEKGKDVELRCDPISGHTALYWYRQSLGQGLEFLIYFQGNSAPDKSGLPSDRFSAERTGGSVSTLTIQRTQQEDSAVYLCASSFEATGGFTDTQYFGPGTRLTVL.

The rearrangement joins TRBV11-2 to TRBJ2-7; 8 bases agree with TRBD2. J gave up 1 base and V 4 bases, and 3 bases lay outside the gene matches. Per the germline V gene, CDR1 is SGHAT and CDR2 is FQNNGV. The CDR3 has 14 residues. The DNA of the CDR3 is TGTGCCAGCAGCTCCGGCGGGGGGTCCTACGAGCAGTACTTC. It codes for CASSSGGGSYEQYF.

The chain is built from TRBV21-1 and TRBJ2-4; TRBD2 is the table's D call and was not checked against the DNA. TRBV21-1 is designated a pseudogene. The CDR3 contains 16 residues. CDR3 sequence reads: CASSKWRGRAKNIQYF. The CDR3, as DNA: TGTGCCAGCAGCAAGTGGCGGGGGCGAGCCAAAAACATTCAGTACTTC.

V and J are TRBV19 and TRBJ2-7; D possibly corresponds to TRBD1 (6 bases). Germline V CDR1 and CDR2: LNHDA, SQIVND (reference sequence). The CDR3 runs to 13 residues. Trimming removed 5 bases from V and 6 bases from J, with 14 bases in between. The CDR3 bases are TGTGCCAGTAGTCCCCGGACAGTTGCCGAGCAGTACTTC. Translating gives CASSPRTVAEQYF.

On this clone: An end of the junction differs from the germline gene, which may be a read error. The chain joins TRBV7-7 to TRBJ2-1; 8 bases fit TRBD1. There are 15 residues in the CDR3. The germline CDR1 and CDR2 sequences are SSHAT and FNYEAQ (reference sequence). The CDR3 sequence is CASSLQGASSNEQFF. CDR3 nucleotides: TGTGCTAGCAGCCTGCAGGGGGCATCGAGCAATGAGCAGTTCTTC.

The chain joins TRBV4-3 to TRBJ2-1; 11 nucleotides match TRBD1. Per germline, CDR1 LGHNA and CDR2 YSLEER. The CDR3 sequence is 16 residues long. V dropped 0 bases and J dropped 6; count of bases not matched to a gene: 4. The CDR3 region is CASSQEDGTGGNEQFF. DNA for the CDR3: TGCGCCAGCAGCCAAGAGGACGGGACAGGGGGCAATGAGCAGTTCTTC.

V is TRBV6-5 and J is TRBJ2-5; no clear D gene. The germline V gene encodes CDR1 MNHEY and CDR2 SVGAGI. Deletions cut 0 bases from V and 4 bases from J, with 12 bases between. The CDR3 sequence is 15 residues long. The CDR3 DNA sequence: TGTGCCAGCAGTTACTCGAAACATGGCGGAGAGACCCAGTACTTC. Its protein is CASSYSKHGGETQYF.

CDR3 sequence: CASSLAQESHPGGTDTQYF. CDR3 sequence (DNA): TGTGCCAGCAGCTTAGCCCAAGAATCGCATCCGGGAGGCACAGATACGCAGTATTTT. The V and J genes are TRBV7-6 and TRBJ2-3; tentative D call: TRBD2 (6 bases). Trimming removed 0 bases from V and 1 base from J, with 20 bases in between. This CDR3 is 19 amino acids long. Germline CDR1 reads SGHVS; CDR2 reads FNYEAQ.

V is TRBV6-1 and J is TRBJ2-5; D is unclear. This CDR3 comprises 13 residues. The germline V gene encodes CDR1 MNHNS and CDR2 SASEGT. V lost 2 bases to trimming and J lost 2 bases, with 6 bases between them. CDR3 protein: CASSELGQETQYF. CDR3 coding DNA: TGTGCCAGCAGTGAACTGGGGCAAGAGACCCAGTACTTC.

This clone showed up just once. This rearrangement joins TRBV30 to TRBJ1-1; the match to TRBD1 covers 8 bases. Trimming cost V 3 bases and J 4 bases; bases outside gene matches: 1. The germline V gene has CDR1 GTSNPN and CDR2 SVGIG (reference sequence). The CDR3 extends over 12 amino acids. DNA for the CDR3: TGTGCCTGGAGAGACAGGGGCACTGAAGCTTTCTTT. Translated, it gives CAWRDRGTEAFF.

V and J are TRBV7-2 and TRBJ2-7; a weak D match, TRBD1 (5 bases). The germline CDR1 and CDR2 sequences are SGHTA and FQGNSA. V lost 5 bases and J 6 bases, leaving 17 bases between the germline ends. The CDR3 loop spans 14 amino acids. CDR3 coding DNA: TGTGCCAGCAGCCCCATAATTGACCAGGGCGAGCAGTACTTC. Its translation: CASSPIIDQGEQYF.

This rearrangement joins TRBV5-4 to TRBJ1-1; the match to TRBD1 covers 9 bases. Per the germline V gene, CDR1 is SGHNT and CDR2 is YYREEE (reference sequence). CDR3 length: 15 residues. V was pared by 5 bases and J by 1 base, with 6 bases of the junction left unmatched. The CDR3 DNA sequence: TGTGCCAGCAGGCTACAGGGGGCAGGGAACACTGAAGCTTTCTTT. This codes for CASRLQGAGNTEAFF.

The chain combines TRBV11-2 with TRBJ2-5; D possibly uses TRBD1 or TRBD2 (6 bases each). CDR1 and CDR2 (germline): SGHAT, FQNNGV. V lost 1 base and J lost 0, with 12 bases in between. The CDR3 totals 16 residues. The chain's CDR3 is CASSLGSGGHQETQYF. For the CDR3, the DNA is TGTGCCAGCAGCTTAGGTTCCGGGGGCCACCAAGAGACCCAGTACTTC.

This rearrangement joins TRBV27 to TRBJ1-3, with D uncertain. The V end was cut by 2 bases, the J end by 0 bases, with 20 bases between. This CDR3 spans 19 amino acids. Per germline, CDR1 MNHEY and CDR2 SMNVEV (reference sequence). The CDR3 region is CASSLVSPGQAYSGNTIYF. The CDR3 DNA reads TGTGCCAGCAGTTTAGTTTCGCCGGGCCAGGCTTACTCTGGAAACACCATATATTTT.